These 28 T cell receptor beta chains originate from one sample sequenced in a study of T cells in localized non-small cell lung cancer. Assay used: immunoSEQ multiplex PCR; TCRdb lists only in-frame clones, some missing. This table has around 130,000 clones, roughly 90% appearing once. The material was peripheral blood, obtained before any cancer treatment. Receptors originate from a female donor at least 60 years old with stage I lung adenocarcinoma.

This CDR3 reads CASSLGRITSYGYTF. In nucleotides, the CDR3 is TGTGCCAGCAGCTTAGGCCGGATCACCTCTTATGGCTACACCTTC. The chain employs TRBV7-9 and TRBJ1-2; D remains ambiguous. V gave up 1 base and J gave up 5 bases, with 14 bases separating them. The CDR3 contains 15 residues. Germline CDR1 is SEHNR and CDR2 is FQNEAQ (reference sequence).

The rearrangement links TRBV10-2 to TRBJ1-2, with no clear D. Germline assignment: CDR1 WSHSY and CDR2 SAAADI. Trimming took 4 bases from V and 6 from J, leaving 15 bases between them. The CDR3 is made up of 14 amino acids. The CDR3 spells CASSASPGGDGYTF. Written as DNA, the CDR3 is TGCGCCAGCAGTGCCTCCCCGGGCGGGGATGGCTACACCTTC.

On this clone: At one boundary the junction diverges from the germline segment, which might be a read error. The sample has other DNA sequences that encode this CDR3 too. V usage is TRBV9 and J usage is TRBJ2-1, with TRBD2 matching over 8 bases. There are 14 residues in the CDR3. From germline, CDR1 is SGDLS and CDR2 YYNGEE. Written as DNA, the CDR3 is TGTGCCAGCAGCGTAGCGGGAGGGAACAATGAACAGTTCTTC. Its translation: CASSVAGGNNEQFF.

This clone is a singleton in its sample. The final CDR3 position lacks the conserved phenylalanine or tryptophan, pointing to a likely read error. The limits of the CDR3 on the DNA are not certain, so only TCRdb's listed CDR3 is given. This chain connects TRBV19 to TRBJ2-4; the table's D call, TRBD1, has no DNA check behind it. The CDR3 spans 12 amino acids, including both terminal residues. Germline CDR1 LNHDA, CDR2 SQIVND (reference sequence). CDR3 loop: CASSKPGGPLSS.

V and J are TRBV10-3 and TRBJ2-2, with TRBD2 as a possible D gene (5 bases). V lost 6 bases and J lost 8, with 16 bases in between. This CDR3 comprises 14 residues. Germline CDR1 and CDR2: ENHRY and SYGVKD. CDR3 bases: TGTGCCATCAGAGCCCTCACTAGTGTAGGGGAGCTGTTTTTT. Translation: CAIRALTSVGELFF.

The chain uses TRBV5-1 and TRBJ1-6; D is possibly TRBD1 (6 bases). Trimming removed 2 bases at V and 6 bases at J, with 9 bases between. The CDR3 is made up of 14 amino acids. The V gene's germline CDR1 is SGHRS and CDR2 YFSETQ. The CDR3 is CASSLSGANSPLHF. The CDR3, as DNA: TGCGCCAGCAGCTTATCAGGGGCTAATTCACCCCTCCACTTT. The full variable domain, its missing parts supplied by reference TRBV5-1 and TRBJ1-6, is KAGVTQTPRYLIKTRGQQVTLSCSPISGHRSVSWYQQTPGQGLQFLFEYFSETQRNKGNFPGRFSGRQFSNSRSEMNVSTLELGDSALYLCASSLSGANSPLHFGNGTRLTVT.

The chain couples TRBV5-4 to TRBJ2-2, with D perhaps TRBD2 (5 bases). The CDR3 loop spans 15 amino acids. V was trimmed by 2 bases and J by 1 base, leaving 9 bases between them. Germline CDR1 and CDR2: SGHNT and YYREEE (reference sequence). For the CDR3, the DNA is TGTGCCAGCAGCTTCGGACGGGGGAACACCGGGGAGCTGTTTTTT. This encodes CASSFGRGNTGELFF.

V gene TRBV10-1 combines with J gene TRBJ1-6; D unclear. CDR3 size: 13 residues. V lost 2 bases and J 2 bases, leaving 1 base between the germline ends. Germline V lookup: CDR1 WNHNN, CDR2 SYGVQD (reference sequence). CDR3 sequence (DNA): TGCGCCAGCAGTGAGGCCTATAATTCACCCCTCCACTTT. Amino acid sequence: CASSEAYNSPLHF.

The chain joins TRBV5-5 to TRBJ1-2; D is ambiguous. Looked up from germline, CDR1 is SGHKS and CDR2 is YYEKEE (reference sequence). V lost 2 bases, J lost 0 bases, and 2 bases lay in between. The CDR3 sequence is 12 residues long. The CDR3 bases are TGTGCCAGCAGCTTCACTAACTATGGCTACACCTTC. Its translation is CASSFTNYGYTF.

The V and J genes are TRBV27 and TRBJ2-3, with 7 bases identical to TRBD1. V trimming: 8 bases; J trimming: 1 base; junction bases outside the gene matches: 3. Per the germline V gene, CDR1 is MNHEY and CDR2 is SMNVEV (reference sequence). This CDR3 comprises 13 residues. The chain's CDR3 is CASWTGRTDTQYF. The CDR3 coding sequence is TGTGCCAGCTGGACAGGCCGCACAGATACGCAGTATTTT.

The chain employs TRBV30 and TRBJ2-6, with TRBD1 identical over 10 bases. The CDR3 is 17 amino acids. V lost 4 bases to trimming and J lost 4 bases; unmatched junction nucleotides: 10. CDR1 and CDR2 (germline): GTSNPN, SVGIG (reference sequence). The CDR3 sequence: CAWKVGQGWSGANVLTF. The CDR3 DNA sequence: TGTGCCTGGAAGGTGGGACAGGGGTGGTCCGGGGCCAACGTCCTGACTTTC. The variable domain in full, completed from reference TRBV30 and TRBJ2-6, reads SQTIHQWPATLVQPVGSPLSLECTVEGTSNPNLYWYRQAAGRGLQLLFYSVGIGQISSEVPQNLSASRPQDRQFILSSKKLLLSDSGFYLCAWKVGQGWSGANVLTFGAGSRLTVL.

The rearrangement uses TRBV7-9 and TRBJ2-1, with D uncertain. This CDR3 spans 15 amino acids. V was pared by 5 bases and J by 0 bases, with 11 bases between. From germline, CDR1 is SEHNR and CDR2 FQNEAQ (reference sequence). The CDR3 bases are TGTGCCAGCAGCCCTCCCGATACCTCCTACAATGAGCAGTTCTTC. Translation gives CASSPPDTSYNEQFF.

The CDR3 DNA follows: TGTGCCGCCCAGGGGTGGAGTGAAAAACTGTTTTTT. This sequence encodes CAAQGWSEKLFF. The chain uses TRBV28 and TRBJ1-4, with D possibly matching TRBD1 (6 bases). Trimming pared 11 bases from V and 7 bases from J, leaving 14 bases between. Germline V gives CDR1 MDHEN, CDR2 SYDVKM. This CDR3 has 12 residues.

The rearrangement uses TRBV19 and TRBJ1-2; D is ambiguous. This CDR3 contains 14 residues. Germline V gene data show CDR1 as LNHDA and CDR2 as SQIVND (reference sequence). V was cut by 4 bases and J by 4 bases, with 13 bases left in between. CDR3 DNA: TGTGCCAGTAGTAGACCGGTGGAGGTCTATGGCTACACCTTC. Translated: CASSRPVEVYGYTF.

This rearrangement joins TRBV7-2 to TRBJ2-1; D perhaps matches TRBD2 (5 bases). This CDR3 is built from 13 residues. The V gene's germline CDR1 is SGHTA and CDR2 FQGNSA. Trimming took off 2 bases at V and 6 bases at J, with 8 bases between the two ends. CDR3 DNA: TGTGCCAGCAGCTTAAAGCGGACCAATGAGCAGTTCTTC. As protein: CASSLKRTNEQFF.

The genes are TRBV6-6 and TRBJ2-7; weak D call: TRBD2 (5 bases). V lost 6 bases to trimming and J lost 0 bases, with 12 bases between them. The CDR3 has 14 residues. Germline assignment: CDR1 MNHNY and CDR2 SVGAGI (reference sequence). CDR3 bases: TGTGCCAGCAGGTTCCCCGGGGACTCCTACGAGCAGTACTTC. This encodes CASRFPGDSYEQYF.

V and J are TRBV5-4 and TRBJ2-7; 8 nucleotides align to TRBD1. This CDR3 spans 14 amino acids. Germline V CDR1 and CDR2: SGHNT, YYREEE (reference sequence). Germline trimming cut 4 bases from V and 2 bases from J; bases unmatched to any gene: 5. The CDR3 region is CASSARDRPYEQYF. DNA for the CDR3: TGTGCCAGCAGCGCCCGGGACAGGCCCTACGAGCAGTACTTC.

This clone appeared a few times. CDR3: CASSWGERVGGYTF. The DNA for the CDR3 is TGTGCCAGCAGCTGGGGAGAGAGGGTTGGCGGCTACACCTTC. The chain uses TRBV5-4 and TRBJ1-2; D ambiguous. V was trimmed by 3 bases and J by 8 bases, leaving 17 bases between them. Looked up from germline, CDR1 is SGHNT and CDR2 is YYREEE (reference sequence). This CDR3 spans 14 amino acids.

This chain joins TRBV9 and TRBJ2-3; D is possibly TRBD1 (6 bases). Germline loops: CDR1 SGDLS, CDR2 YYNGEE. The V and J ends lost 4 bases and 6 bases respectively, with 18 bases between them. The CDR3 runs 15 residues. In DNA, the CDR3 is TGTGCCAGCAGCATAACAGGGTGGAACACTGATACGCAGTATTTT. This translates into CASSITGWNTDTQYF. Looking up the rest from reference TRBV9 and TRBJ2-3 gives the full variable domain: DSGVTQTPKHLITATGQRVTLRCSPRSGDLSVYWYQQSLDQGLQFLIQYYNGEERAKGNILERFSAQQFPDLHSELNLSSLELGDSALYFCASSITGWNTDTQYFGPGTRLTVL.

In this sample, this clone turned up a few times. This chain links TRBV28 with TRBJ2-1; no definite D call. CDR1 is MDHEN and CDR2 is SYDVKM in the germline V gene. Trimming pared 2 bases from V and 7 bases from J, leaving 18 bases between. This CDR3 contains 16 residues. The CDR3 loop is CASSLNVGSVRNEQFF. CDR3 sequence (DNA): TGTGCCAGCAGTTTAAATGTAGGGTCGGTAAGGAATGAGCAGTTCTTC.

In its sample, this clone was seen once. The chain is built from TRBV5-1 and TRBJ1-1; TRBD1 aligns across 8 bases. This CDR3 comprises 14 residues. V shed 4 bases and J 1 base; nucleotides not matched to a gene: 3. CDR1 is SGHRS and CDR2 is YFSETQ in the germline V gene. The DNA of the CDR3 is TGCGCCAGCAGCCCAGGACAGGGGAACACTGAAGCTTTCTTT. Its translation: CASSPGQGNTEAFF.

The chain recombines TRBV6-4 with TRBJ2-1; D is perhaps TRBD2 (5 bases). The CDR3 is 14 amino acids. Germline CDR1 MRHNA, CDR2 SNTAGT. Deletions cut 3 bases from V and 4 bases from J, with 10 bases between. The CDR3 DNA follows: TGTGCCAGCAGTGAAAGGACTTCGTACAATGAGCAGTTCTTC. It encodes CASSERTSYNEQFF.

The chain joins TRBV10-3 to TRBJ2-7, with 8 bases matching TRBD2. CDR3 length: 15 residues. V lost 5 bases, J lost 6 bases, and 12 bases stayed unmatched. From germline, CDR1 is ENHRY and CDR2 SYGVKD. The CDR3 is CAISLLSGGESEQYF. As DNA, the CDR3 is TGTGCCATCAGTCTCCTTTCCGGGGGGGAAAGCGAGCAGTACTTC.

The rearrangement links TRBV7-8 to TRBJ2-3; D tentatively reads TRBD1 or TRBD2 (5 bases each). The CDR3 totals 16 residues. Germline-derived CDR1 and CDR2 are SGHVS and FQNEAQ. The V gene lost 2 bases and the J gene lost 6 bases, with 18 bases spanning the gap. The CDR3 DNA follows: TGTGCCAGCAGCTTACGGGGCGGAGACCTGCGGGATACGCAGTATTTT. Translation: CASSLRGGDLRDTQYF.

At least ten counts were recorded for this clone. The V and J genes are TRBV25-1 and TRBJ2-1, with 8 positions matching TRBD2. The CDR3 consists of 15 residues. Germline lookup yields CDR1 MGHDK and CDR2 SYGVNS. V shed 10 bases, J shed 10 bases, and the junction held 18 bases outside the gene matches. As DNA, the CDR3 is TGTGCCACCGTATCGGGAAGCGAGCGGGGGAGGGAGCAGTTCTTC. Its translation is CATVSGSERGREQFF.

This clone appeared a single time. The CDR3 reads CASSQEYRGPQHF. The CDR3 nucleotides are TGTGCCAGCAGCCAAGAATATCGAGGGCCCCAGCATTTT. This sequence joins TRBV14 and TRBJ1-5; no firm D call. V lost 0 bases, J lost 9 bases, and 9 bases lay in between. The germline gives CDR1 SGHDN, CDR2 FVKESK. The CDR3 consists of 13 residues.

This chain connects TRBV18 to TRBJ1-1; 7 bases line up with TRBD1. This CDR3 region has 12 residues. V gave up 5 bases and J gave up 4 bases; unmatched junction bases: 1. Germline V CDR1 and CDR2: KGHSH, LQKENI. Here the CDR3 DNA reads TGTGCCAGCTCAACAGGGGCCACTGAAGCTTTCTTT. It encodes CASSTGATEAFF. The full variable domain, its missing parts supplied by reference TRBV18 and TRBJ1-1, is NAGVMQNPRHLVRRRGQEARLRCSPMKGHSHVYWYRQLPEEGLKFMVYLQKENIIDESGMPKERFSAEFPKEGPSILRIQQVVRGDSAAYFCASSTGATEAFFGQGTRLTVV.

As DNA, the CDR3 is TGCGCCAGCAGCCAAGATTTTACCACAGATACGCAGTATTTT. Translated, it gives CASSQDFTTDTQYF. V usage is TRBV4-1 and J usage is TRBJ2-3; D remains ambiguous. The CDR3 totals 14 residues. V lost 0 bases to trimming and J lost 2 bases, with 6 bases between them. Germline assignment: CDR1 MGHRA and CDR2 YSYEKL.